Below are 30 T cell receptor beta chains sequenced from a single sample in a study of molecular identifiers for immune sequencing clone quantification. Each CDR3 protein gets one entry after TCRdb re-called the PCR reads with MiXCR. The sample has approximately 630,000 distinct CDR3 sequences; approximately 24% are singletons. The sample comprised naive CD8+ T cells from blood, with Jurkat cell RNA spiked in. Subset described: FACS-sorted CD8+CD4-CCR7+CD45RA+ naive T cells. The receptors derive from a human donor in good health. Some libraries in this study had Jurkat cell RNA spiked in.

A note on this clonotype: At one of its ends the junction is not consistent with the germline gene, which may arise from a read error. The CDR3 loop reads CANSTSTDTQYF. CDR3 nucleotide sequence: TGTGCCAACAGCACAAGCACAGATACGCAGTATTTT. The chain recombines TRBV13 with TRBJ2-3; the D is unclear. CDR3 length: 12 residues. CDR1 and CDR2 from the germline V gene are PRHDT and FYEKMQ (reference sequence).

This clonotype came up a few times. The genes are TRBV6-5 and TRBJ2-3; TRBD2 agrees at 13 bases. Germline loops: CDR1 MNHEY, CDR2 SVGAGI. The CDR3 is 17 residues long. V lost 8 bases, J lost 0 bases, and 8 bases stayed unmatched. Written as DNA, the CDR3 is TGTGCCAGCCAACTAGCGGGAGGGCCTTCTAGCACAGATACGCAGTATTTT. Its protein product is CASQLAGGPSSTDTQYF.

A note on this clonotype: A much larger clonotype is one base distant, so this may be a read error. The rearrangement links TRBV2 to TRBJ2-7; D unresolved. The V and J ends lost 6 bases and 0 bases respectively, with 9 bases between them. The CDR3 is 13 residues long. Germline values: CDR1 SNHLY, CDR2 FYNNEI. The CDR3: CASRPPSSYEQYF. CDR3 bases: TGTGCCAGCAGGCCCCCTAGCTCCTACGAGCAGTACTTC. Full variable domain (remainder filled in from reference TRBV2 and TRBJ2-7): EPEVTQTPSHQVTQMGQEVILRCVPISNHLYFYWYRQILGQKVEFLVSFYNNEISEKSEIFDDQFSVERPDGSNFTLKIRSTKLEDSAMYFCASRPPSSYEQYFGPGTRLTVT.

CDR3 sequence (DNA): TGTGCCAGCAGTTCCCGGGGCAGCAGGACGTATGGCTACACCTTC. Translating it yields CASSSRGSRTYGYTF. The chain recombines TRBV6-2 or TRBV6-3 with TRBJ1-2, with a weak D call TRBD1 (5 bases). CDR1 and CDR2 from the germline V gene are MNHEY and SVGEGT. Trimming stripped 4 bases from V and 5 bases from J, with 17 bases between. The CDR3 is 15 amino acids.

This clonotype was observed a handful of times. This chain joins TRBV2 and TRBJ1-1, with 9 bases fitting TRBD1. The CDR3 contains 16 residues. J gave up 7 bases and V 2 bases, and 11 bases lay outside the gene matches. Germline V gene data show CDR1 as SNHLY and CDR2 as FYNNEI. In DNA, the CDR3 is TGTGCCAGCAGTGAAAAAAGTTATGGGACAGGGATTGAAGCTTTCTTT. Encoded protein: CASSEKSYGTGIEAFF.

This clonotype came up many times. V gene TRBV12-3 or TRBV12-4 combines with J gene TRBJ2-3, with D possibly TRBD2 on 6 matching bases. Trimming took off 6 bases at V and 1 base at J, with 11 bases between the two ends. The CDR3 is made up of 14 amino acids. CDR3 protein: CASSTGLGTDTQYF. The CDR3 coding sequence is TGTGCCAGCAGCACGGGACTCGGCACAGATACGCAGTATTTT.

This clonotype was counted only a few times. This rearrangement joins TRBV29-1 to TRBJ2-5, with TRBD1 identical over 8 bases. The trim removed 6 bases at V and 2 bases at J, leaving 8 bases unmatched. Looked up from germline, CDR1 is SQVTM and CDR2 is ANQGSEA. This CDR3 has 14 amino acids. The CDR3 is CSVRGQGFQETQYF. The CDR3 nucleotides read TGCAGCGTGCGCGGACAGGGCTTTCAAGAGACCCAGTACTTC.

The chain uses TRBV19 and TRBJ1-4; D not resolved. V lost 5 bases to trimming and J lost 4 bases, with 8 bases between them. This CDR3 is 13 amino acids long. Germline values: CDR1 LNHDA, CDR2 SQIVND (reference sequence). The CDR3 coding sequence is TGTGCCAGTAGTTTAAGCCTTAATGAAAAACTGTTTTTT. Translated, it gives CASSLSLNEKLFF.

The table lists this clonotype with many counts. This sequence joins TRBV6-2 or TRBV6-3 and TRBJ1-2, with D perhaps TRBD1 (6 bases). The V end was cut by 3 bases, the J end by 4 bases, with 24 bases between. Germline CDR1 is MNHEY and CDR2 is SVGEGT. The CDR3 is made up of 18 amino acids. Here the CDR3 reads CASSYSPTQTGIIYGYTF. CDR3 DNA: TGTGCCAGCAGTTATTCACCGACCCAGACAGGCATAATCTATGGCTACACCTTC.

CDR3 DNA: TGTGCCACCAGCAGATCCCCCGGAGGGAGAGCGGGGGGGGATTCGCAGTATTTT. Translation gives CATSRSPGGRAGGDSQYF. The chain couples TRBV15 to TRBJ2-3, with 10 bases matching TRBD2. The V and J ends lost 2 bases and 10 bases, in that order; junction bases with no gene match: 18. The CDR3 contains 18 residues. CDR1 and CDR2 (germline): LNHNV, YYDKDF (reference sequence).

This clonotype was found a few times. The chain combines TRBV19 with TRBJ1-2, with D tentatively TRBD1 (5 bases). Looked up from germline, CDR1 is LNHDA and CDR2 is SQIVND (reference sequence). The CDR3 runs 15 residues. Trimming shortened V by 3 bases and J by 6 bases, and 17 bases separated the two germline ends. The CDR3 loop reads CASSIWGGDGDGYTF. For the CDR3, the DNA is TGTGCCAGTAGTATTTGGGGAGGGGACGGCGATGGCTACACCTTC.

Only a few counts were recorded for this clonotype. This chain uses TRBV7-2 with TRBJ2-2; the match to TRBD1 covers 8 bases. The CDR3 sequence is 15 residues long. Germline CDR1 is SGHTA and CDR2 is FQGNSA. J was trimmed by 7 bases and V by 5 bases; bases with no gene match: 9. The CDR3 sequence is CTSSRWTGSIGELFF. The CDR3 coding sequence is TGTACCAGCAGCAGGTGGACAGGGTCTATCGGGGAGCTGTTTTTT.

The chain combines TRBV7-9 with TRBJ1-6; perhaps TRBD1 as D (5 bases). This CDR3 comprises 16 residues. Germline CDR1 and CDR2: SEHNR and FQNEAQ (reference sequence). Trimming left V 5 bases short and J 10 bases short, with 21 bases between. CDR3 DNA: TGTGCCAGCAGCGCCGCTGCGGGACTGTTTATGTCACCCCTCCACTTT. Residues: CASSAAAGLFMSPLHF.

The V call is TRBV27, the J call TRBJ2-7, with D uncertain. CDR1 is MNHEY, CDR2 SMNVEV, per germline (reference sequence). The CDR3 runs to 13 residues. The V end was cut by 6 bases, the J end by 6 bases, with 15 bases between. The CDR3 here is CASRDTIEREQYF. The CDR3 DNA reads as TGTGCCAGCAGGGATACCATAGAGCGCGAGCAGTACTTC.

The chain is built from TRBV6-6 and TRBJ2-7; maybe TRBD2 (6 bases). Germline CDR1 reads MNHNY; CDR2 reads SVGAGI (reference sequence). The CDR3 is 14 residues long. Trimming stripped 10 bases from V and 1 base from J, with 17 bases between. The CDR3 region has the DNA TGTGCCACTAAGCCTTCGGCGGGATCCTACGAGCAGTACTTC. Encoded protein: CATKPSAGSYEQYF.

This clonotype was seen a handful of times. This chain joins TRBV28 and TRBJ2-7, with 7 bases that match TRBD2. Germline V CDR1 and CDR2: MDHEN, SYDVKM. V lost 4 bases and J lost 3; bases outside the gene matches: 6. The length of the CDR3 is 14 residues. The CDR3, as DNA: TGTGCCAGCAGTTCGGGACTACTACTCTACGAGCAGTACTTC. It yields the protein CASSSGLLLYEQYF.

This clonotype was counted only a few times. The CDR3: CAISDLQGYEQYF. CDR3 in DNA: TGTGCCATCAGTGATCTCCAGGGCTACGAGCAGTACTTC. This sequence joins TRBV10-3 and TRBJ2-7, with D possibly matching TRBD1 (5 bases). V lost 3 bases to trimming and J lost 3 bases, with 9 bases between them. CDR3 length: 13 amino acids. Germline V gives CDR1 ENHRY, CDR2 SYGVKD.

This clonotype was recorded at least ten times. The CDR3 loop reads CASRTGGQPQHF. The CDR3 DNA is TGTGCCAGCCGAACAGGGGGCCAGCCCCAGCATTTT. The V and J genes are TRBV27 and TRBJ1-5; 9 nucleotides align to TRBD1. V lost 8 bases to trimming and J lost 7 bases; unmatched junction nucleotides: 3. Germline assignment: CDR1 MNHEY and CDR2 SMNVEV (reference sequence). This CDR3 spans 12 amino acids.

This clonotype was seen a handful of times. This chain connects TRBV19 to TRBJ1-2; perhaps TRBD1 as D (5 bases). Germline V gene sequence: CDR1 LNHDA, CDR2 SQIVND (reference sequence). CDR3 length: 13 amino acids. V was shortened by 5 bases and J by 0 bases, with 7 bases between the two germline ends. The CDR3 DNA reads as TGTGCCAGTAGTGTGACAGCTAACTATGGCTACACCTTC. Its protein is CASSVTANYGYTF. The full variable domain, rest sourced from reference TRBV19 and TRBJ1-2, is DGGITQSPKYLFRKEGQNVTLSCEQNLNHDAMYWYRQDPGQGLRLIYYSQIVNDFQKGDIAEGYSVSREKKESFPLTVTSAQKNPTAFYLCASSVTANYGYTFGSGTRLTVV.

This clonotype was counted many times. The V gene is TRBV4-3, the J gene TRBJ1-1; D is unresolved. This CDR3 spans 13 amino acids. Germline values: CDR1 LGHNA, CDR2 YSLEER. The V gene lost 1 base and the J gene lost 4 bases, with 7 bases spanning the gap. CDR3 region: CASSQGWSTEAFF. The CDR3 DNA is TGCGCCAGCAGCCAAGGCTGGAGCACTGAAGCTTTCTTT.

The rearrangement joins TRBV19 to TRBJ2-3, with 9 positions matching TRBD2. The CDR3 has 13 amino acids. Trimming cost V 10 bases and J 5 bases; bases outside gene matches: 7. Germline V gives CDR1 LNHDA, CDR2 SQIVND (reference sequence). The CDR3 DNA reads TGTGCCACGGCGGGGGGGGCCGAAGATACGCAGTATTTT. Protein sequence: CATAGGAEDTQYF.

This clonotype was counted a few times. The chain employs TRBV6-2 or TRBV6-3 and TRBJ2-3; D gene uncertain. Germline V gene data show CDR1 as MNHEY and CDR2 as SVGEGT. V was pared by 2 bases and J by 4 bases, with 7 bases between. The CDR3 sequence is 13 residues long. The CDR3 reads CASSYALADTQYF. CDR3 in DNA: TGTGCCAGCAGTTACGCACTCGCAGATACGCAGTATTTT.

A word on this clonotype: Here the CDR3 omits its conserved ending phenylalanine or tryptophan, so a read error is the likely source. In nucleotides, the CDR3 is TGTGCCAGCGGGGCGAGGGGGCGAAGATACCACGAGCAGTACTAC. Amino acid sequence: CASGARGRRYHEQYY. The chain employs TRBV28 and TRBJ2-7; 7 bases align to TRBD1. Germline loops: CDR1 MDHEN, CDR2 SYDVKM. CDR3 length: 15 amino acids. The trim removed 8 bases at V and 5 bases at J, leaving 15 bases unmatched.

With regard to this clonotype: A much larger clonotype is one base distant, so this may be a read error. CDR3 in DNA: TGTGCCAGCAGCTTCGGCCGGAGTCAGCCCCAGCAGTTT. As protein: CASSFGRSQPQQF. The V call is TRBV7-6, the J call TRBJ1-5; no clear D gene. CDR3 length: 13 residues. From germline, CDR1 is SGHVS and CDR2 FNYEAQ. Complete variable domain (other parts from reference TRBV7-6 and TRBJ1-5): GAGVSQSPRYKVTKRGQDVALRCDPISGHVSLYWYRQALGQGPEFLTYFNYEAQQDKSGLPNDRFSAERPEGSISTLTIQRTEQRDSAMYRCASSFGRSQPQQFGDGTRLSIL.

This clonotype has a count of ten or more. V is TRBV12-3 or TRBV12-4 and J is TRBJ1-4; D remains unclear. The germline V and J ends were trimmed by 3 bases and 6 bases, with 11 bases remaining between them. This CDR3 contains 14 residues. The DNA of the CDR3 is TGTGCCAGCAGTTTTCCGGGGTGGGATGAAAAACTGTTTTTT. This gives the protein CASSFPGWDEKLFF.

This clonotype has at least ten counts. The genes are TRBV20-1 and TRBJ1-2, with D possibly TRBD1 on 6 matching bases. This CDR3 region has 16 residues. Trimming shortened V by 0 bases and J by 0 bases, and 14 bases separated the two germline ends. Germline-derived CDR1 and CDR2 are DFQATT and SNEGSKA (reference sequence). The chain's CDR3 is CSARENRAPPNYGYTF. The CDR3 coding sequence is TGCAGTGCTAGAGAGAACAGGGCGCCCCCTAACTATGGCTACACCTTC.

This clonotype was counted once. This chain joins TRBV19 and TRBJ1-2; D remains ambiguous. Germline V gives CDR1 LNHDA, CDR2 SQIVND (reference sequence). The CDR3 runs 14 residues. The germline V and J ends were trimmed by 6 bases and 4 bases, with 15 bases remaining between them. CDR3 DNA sequence: TGTGCCAGTAGCCCCGCCCCGGGTGCCTATGGCTACACCTTC. It codes for CASSPAPGAYGYTF.

V usage is TRBV27 and J usage is TRBJ1-5, with 9 bases identical to TRBD1. The CDR3 runs 13 residues. Germline V CDR1 and CDR2: MNHEY, SMNVEV (reference sequence). Trimming removed 6 bases from V and 3 bases from J; junction bases left unmatched: 0. CDR3 DNA: TGTGCCAGCAGACAGGGGGCCAATCAGCCCCAGCATTTT. Encoded protein: CASRQGANQPQHF.

The chain recombines TRBV28 with TRBJ2-7; 7 bases agree with TRBD1. This CDR3 spans 15 amino acids. CDR1 and CDR2 (germline): MDHEN, SYDVKM. V lost 6 bases to trimming and J lost 0 bases; unmatched junction nucleotides: 8. In DNA, the CDR3 is TGTGCCAGCAGCAACAGGGGCCCTAGCTCCTACGAGCAGTACTTC. Translated, it gives CASSNRGPSSYEQYF.

This clonotype was counted at least ten times. The chain joins TRBV7-9 to TRBJ1-1, with D unclear. Trimming stripped 5 bases from V and 11 bases from J, with 18 bases between. Germline assignment: CDR1 SEHNR and CDR2 FQNEAQ (reference sequence). CDR3 size: 13 residues. The CDR3 is CASSPADELIAFF. The CDR3 nucleotides read TGTGCCAGCAGCCCCGCGGATGAGTTGATCGCTTTCTTT.